This T cell receptor beta chain was recovered during a study of cytomegalovirus exposure and HLA in healthy donors. Findings of the study overall: After further analysis at a later stage, 15,000 to 20,000 TCR beta sequences were associated with HLA alleles at 0.05 false discovery rate. When presence/absence was analysed, sequencing depth was taken to be roughly uniform across donors. A later analysis linked a missense variant in DCLRE1C to the trimming of TCR beta V and J genes.

The PCR ran on 60 Vbeta and 13 Jbeta primers. Profiling relied on immunoSEQ multiplex PCR, and the TCRdb table lists in-frame clones only, not all of them. This sample has roughly 120,000 clones, with 60% to 85% found just once. The germline V gene encodes CDR1 SGHDT and CDR2 YYEEEE. V lost 4 bases to trimming and J lost 8 bases; unmatched junction nucleotides: 10. This CDR3 has 14 residues. Regarding this clone: The antigen is undetermined.

What was sequenced was PBMCs. The sequence was obtained from a man aged 45-65 years in good health and CMV-seronegative. This sequence joins TRBV5-6 and TRBJ1-2; 8 bases line up with TRBD1. The CDR3 region has the DNA TGTGCCAGCAGCGCAGGGGGCGCGATCCACGGCTACACCTTC. Translating it yields CASSAGGAIHGYTF.